This entry lists 21 T cell receptor beta chains sequenced from one sample in a study of glioma-infiltrating T cells after dendritic cell vaccination. This table comes from immunoSEQ multiplex PCR, and its TCRdb copy is limited to in-frame clones, with some not included. The sample carries just under 100,000 clones, around 80% recorded once. Time point given: after dendritic cell vaccination, including at tumor progression/relapse. This specimen was blood, taken after dendritic cell vaccination. Every receptor here comes from a human donor with glioblastoma.

The chain combines TRBV6-5 with TRBJ2-7; perhaps TRBD2 as D (6 bases). The germline gives CDR1 MNHEY, CDR2 SVGAGI. V was clipped by 6 bases and J by 3 bases, with 18 bases between them. CDR3 length: 15 amino acids. The CDR3 sequence is CASRVAGTLDYEQYF. As DNA, the CDR3 is TGTGCCAGCAGGGTGGCCGGGACTTTGGACTACGAGCAGTACTTC.

As regards this clone: One end of the junction is discordant with germline, which a read error may explain. The rearrangement links TRBV7-7 to TRBJ2-3; 12 bases map to TRBD2. Germline assignment: CDR1 SSHAT and CDR2 FNYEAQ (reference sequence). The CDR3 sequence is 16 residues long. The CDR3 DNA reads TGTGCTAGCAGCTCAGGGACTAGCGGGAGCACAGATACGCAGTATTTT. This gives the protein CASSSGTSGSTDTQYF.

This chain connects TRBV18 to TRBJ1-5, with D uncertain. This CDR3 region has 14 residues. CDR1 is KGHSH, CDR2 LQKENI, per germline. V lost 1 base to trimming and J lost 7 bases, with 11 bases between them. This CDR3 reads CASSPQRLDQPQHF. The CDR3 DNA sequence: TGTGCCAGCTCACCACAGAGACTCGACCAGCCCCAGCATTTT.

The V gene is TRBV11-3, the J gene TRBJ2-7; TRBD1 aligns across 12 bases. The CDR3 has 15 residues. Germline CDR1 reads SGHNT; CDR2 reads YENEEA. V trimming: 5 bases; J trimming: 3 bases; junction bases outside the gene matches: 5. CDR3 region: CASSPGQGANYEQYF. DNA for the CDR3: TGTGCCAGCAGCCCGGGACAGGGGGCGAACTACGAGCAGTACTTC.

The gene calls are TRBV15 and TRBJ2-5; D may be TRBD2 (5 bases). CDR3 length equals 14 residues. Per the germline V gene, CDR1 is LNHNV and CDR2 is YYDKDF (reference sequence). Trimming stripped 0 bases from V and 5 bases from J, with 10 bases between. CDR3 residues: CATSRDRGMETQYF. The CDR3 bases are TGTGCCACCAGCAGAGATAGAGGGATGGAGACCCAGTACTTC.

The CDR3 loop reads CASSLGLRYTF. CDR3 coding DNA: TGTGCCAGCAGCTTAGGACTGCGCTACACCTTC. The rearrangement links TRBV7-9 to TRBJ1-2; D unresolved. This CDR3 is built from 11 residues. The V end was cut by 1 base, the J end by 9 bases, with 6 bases between. CDR1 is SEHNR and CDR2 is FQNEAQ in the germline V gene (reference sequence).

The chain carries TRBV6-6 and TRBJ1-1; D might be TRBD1 (5 bases). Germline V gives CDR1 MNHNY, CDR2 SVGAGI (reference sequence). This CDR3 is 11 amino acids long. V lost 9 bases, J lost 8 bases, and 13 bases lay in between. The CDR3 protein is CASILQGEAFF. DNA for the CDR3: TGTGCCAGTATTCTCCAGGGAGAAGCTTTCTTT.

The sample holds one count of this clone. J is TRBJ1-1 and V is TRBV30; 10 bases align to TRBD1. Germline V lookup: CDR1 GTSNPN, CDR2 SVGIG (reference sequence). Trimming took 3 bases from V and 8 from J; bases not matched to a gene: 6. This CDR3 contains 13 residues. The CDR3 DNA reads TGTGCCTGGAGCCGGACAGGGGGAGGAGAAGCTTTCTTT. This sequence encodes CAWSRTGGGEAFF.

The rearrangement joins TRBV5-1 to TRBJ2-2, with TRBD1 matching 7 bases. The length of the CDR3 is 15 residues. Germline CDR1 is SGHRS and CDR2 is YFSETQ. Losses at the gene ends were 4 bases for V and 1 base for J; bases not matched to a gene: 4. The CDR3 DNA sequence: TGCGCCAGCAGCAGCCAGGGGGAGAACACCGGGGAGCTGTTTTTT. Protein sequence: CASSSQGENTGELFF. The variable domain in full, completed from reference TRBV5-1 and TRBJ2-2, reads KAGVTQTPRYLIKTRGQQVTLSCSPISGHRSVSWYQQTPGQGLQFLFEYFSETQRNKGNFPGRFSGRQFSNSRSEMNVSTLELGDSALYLCASSSQGENTGELFFGEGSRLTVL.

This clone appeared a few times. The V and J genes are TRBV7-9 and TRBJ2-1, with 7 bases fitting TRBD1. Germline lookup yields CDR1 SEHNR and CDR2 FQNEAQ (reference sequence). V was pared by 5 bases and J by 7 bases, with 8 bases of the junction left unmatched. The CDR3 spans 14 residues. In nucleotides, the CDR3 is TGTGCCAGCAGCCCGACGGGACAGACGAATGAGCAGTTCTTC. As protein: CASSPTGQTNEQFF.

This clone was found a few times. The chain combines TRBV6-1 with TRBJ2-7, with 7 bases matching TRBD2. The V gene end was trimmed by 8 bases and the J gene end by 0 bases; junction bases not matched to a gene: 7. The CDR3 extends over 14 amino acids. Germline V gene lookup returns CDR1 MNHNS and CDR2 SASEGT. The DNA for the CDR3 is TGTGCCAGCGGACTAAGCGGGGTCTCCTACGAGCAGTACTTC. Protein sequence: CASGLSGVSYEQYF.

The V and J genes are TRBV9 and TRBJ1-1; weak D call: TRBD1 (6 bases). The germline V gene has CDR1 SGDLS and CDR2 YYNGEE. V lost 2 bases to trimming and J lost 1 base, with 12 bases between them. There are 15 residues in the CDR3. This CDR3 reads CASSVLGRGNTEAFF. The CDR3 DNA follows: TGTGCCAGCAGCGTGTTGGGCAGGGGGAACACTGAAGCTTTCTTT.

J is TRBJ2-5 and V is TRBV7-2; D is possibly TRBD2 (6 bases). CDR3 length: 14 residues. The germline V gene encodes CDR1 SGHTA and CDR2 FQGNSA. Between the trimmed V and J ends, which lost 1 base and 3 bases, there was a span of 9 bases. CDR3 DNA sequence: TGTGCCAGCAGCTTAGTCTCTAGCGAAGAGACCCAGTACTTC. Its translation: CASSLVSSEETQYF.

The V gene is TRBV28, the J gene TRBJ1-2; maybe TRBD1 (6 bases). V was trimmed by 2 bases and J by 2 bases, leaving 12 bases between them. The CDR3 consists of 15 residues. Per the germline V gene, CDR1 is MDHEN and CDR2 is SYDVKM. The CDR3 coding sequence is TGTGCCAGCAGTTTACAGTCAGGGGCCAACTATGGCTACACCTTC. Encoded protein: CASSLQSGANYGYTF.

The J gene is TRBJ1-2, the V gene TRBV6-1; D is undetermined. CDR1 is MNHNS, CDR2 SASEGT, per germline. The CDR3 sequence is 14 residues long. The ends were cut back, 1 base at V and 2 bases at J, with 8 bases in the middle. For the CDR3, the DNA is TGTGCCAGCAGTGAAGAATTTCAAAACTATGGCTACACCTTC. Protein: CASSEEFQNYGYTF.

This clone occurred a few times. The chain combines TRBV7-9 with TRBJ2-1, with D maybe TRBD1 (6 bases). The germline V and J ends were trimmed by 7 bases and 2 bases, with 15 bases remaining between them. Germline values: CDR1 SEHNR, CDR2 FQNEAQ (reference sequence). This CDR3 contains 15 residues. The CDR3: CASTPTGTPYNEQFF. The DNA of the CDR3 is TGTGCCAGCACCCCTACAGGGACCCCCTACAATGAGCAGTTCTTC.

The chain combines TRBV5-1 with TRBJ1-1, with TRBD1 matching 8 bases. The V segment lost 7 bases and the J segment 3 bases; nucleotides outside the gene matches: 8. The CDR3 has 14 residues. CDR1 and CDR2 (germline): SGHRS, YFSETQ. CDR3 DNA: TGCGCCAGCCAGGAACCAGGGGGCCACACTGAAGCTTTCTTT. It encodes CASQEPGGHTEAFF.

This clone turned up a few times. The J gene is TRBJ2-1, the V gene TRBV6-6, with 13 bases matching TRBD2. Germline-derived CDR1 and CDR2 are MNHNY and SVGAGI (reference sequence). This CDR3 spans 14 amino acids. The ends lost 6 bases at V and 9 bases at J; junction bases unmatched: 5. The CDR3, as DNA: TGTGCCAGCAGGGAAGGACTAGCGGGGGTTGAGCAGTTCTTC. Its protein is CASREGLAGVEQFF.

The rearrangement joins TRBV19 to TRBJ1-4, with a weak D call TRBD1 (6 bases). Germline assignment: CDR1 LNHDA and CDR2 SQIVND (reference sequence). This CDR3 spans 15 amino acids. V gave up 5 bases and J gave up 5 bases, with 15 bases separating them. This chain's CDR3 is CASSLGQLLNEKLFF. The CDR3 coding sequence is TGTGCCAGTAGTCTTGGACAGCTACTCAATGAAAAACTGTTTTTT.

This clone was recorded only once. Mismatch with germline at one junction end may stem from a read error. The chain combines TRBV7-7 with TRBJ2-5, with a possible D match to TRBD1 (5 bases). Germline V gene lookup returns CDR1 SSHAT and CDR2 FNYEAQ (reference sequence). This CDR3 comprises 15 residues. The CDR3, as DNA: TGTGCTAGCAGCTTAAGGGGCTCGAGGTCCAGGACCCAGTACTTC. Amino acids: CASSLRGSRSRTQYF.

V and J are TRBV9 and TRBJ1-4, with 11 nucleotides matching TRBD1. This CDR3 has 15 residues. Germline-derived CDR1 and CDR2 are SGDLS and YYNGEE. V was pared by 3 bases and J by 6 bases, with 4 bases of the junction left unmatched. The CDR3 protein is CASSGTGGRDEKLFF. For the CDR3, the DNA is TGTGCCAGCAGCGGGACAGGGGGCCGGGATGAAAAACTGTTTTTT.